Listed below are T cell receptor beta chains from one sample, sequenced in a study of vaccination effects on CD4 cells after COVID-19. Their specific antigens are unknown. Only in-frame clones appear in the TCRdb table, and some are missing; sequencing was by immunoSEQ multiplex PCR. The table records about 72,000 clones, about 80% of them present only once. The source was CD4+ T cells from PBMCs cultured with HCoV-229E spike peptides, collected after COVID-19 vaccination. The receptors stem from a human donor who received a COVID-19 vaccine. CDR3s include the opening cysteine and the closing phenylalanine or tryptophan. Fields, in order: V gene, D gene, clone size, J gene, CDR3 DNA, CDR3 protein. The D gene is left open where the match is weak. Clone size is shown for a subset of rows, as once, few, many or a class of expanded clone.

v_gene: TRBV11-3; d_gene: .; abundance: .; j_gene: TRBJ2-5; CDR3nt: TGTGCCAGCAGCTTAGGGCGAGTTGGTGGATTGGAGACCCAGTACTTC; CDR3aa: CASSLGRVGGLETQYF
v_gene: TRBV4-2; d_gene: .; abundance: .; j_gene: TRBJ2-5; CDR3nt: TGTGCCAGCAGCCCGGCCCCGGGGGCCGCGCAAGAGACCCAGTACTTC; CDR3aa: CASSPAPGAAQETQYF
v_gene: TRBV6-5; d_gene: .; abundance: few; j_gene: TRBJ1-2; CDR3nt: TGTGCCAGCAGTTACGAGAGTACGGACTATGGCTACACCTTC; CDR3aa: CASSYESTDYGYTF
v_gene: TRBV7-9; d_gene: TRBD1; abundance: .; j_gene: TRBJ1-4; CDR3nt: TGTGCCAGCAGTCCGGGACAGGGGAATGAAAAACTGTTTTTT; CDR3aa: CASSPGQGNEKLFF
v_gene: TRBV24-1; d_gene: TRBD1; abundance: many; j_gene: TRBJ2-1; CDR3nt: TGTGCCACCAGTGACAGTATGACAGGGGGTCACTACAATGAGCAGTTCTTC; CDR3aa: CATSDSMTGGHYNEQFF
v_gene: TRBV7-9; d_gene: .; abundance: .; j_gene: TRBJ1-1; CDR3nt: TGTGCCAGCAGCTTAGGGTCAGGACCGAACACTGAAGCTTTCTTT; CDR3aa: CASSLGSGPNTEAFF
v_gene: TRBV9; d_gene: .; abundance: once; j_gene: TRBJ1-4; CDR3nt: TGTGCCAGCAGCGTACTTGGTGGGGAAAAACTGTTTTTT; CDR3aa: CASSVLGGEKLFF
v_gene: TRBV30; d_gene: .; abundance: once; j_gene: TRBJ1-2; CDR3nt: TGTGCCACCTTGGAGACTCTTCGGGCCTATGGCTACACCTTC; CDR3aa: CATLETLRAYGYTF
v_gene: TRBV3-1/TRBV3-2; d_gene: .; abundance: .; j_gene: TRBJ1-5; CDR3nt: TGTGCCAGCAGCCAAGACTCCCGGTTGAGCAATCAGCCCCAGCATTTT; CDR3aa: CASSQDSRLSNQPQHF
v_gene: TRBV19; d_gene: .; abundance: .; j_gene: TRBJ1-3; CDR3nt: TGTGCCATGGGCCCCCGGGCCGGAAACACCATATATTTT; CDR3aa: CAMGPRAGNTIYF
v_gene: TRBV27; d_gene: .; abundance: .; j_gene: TRBJ1-2; CDR3nt: TGTGCCAGCAGTTCCCTAGGGGGGGGGTCTAACTATGGCTACACCTTC; CDR3aa: CASSSLGGGSNYGYTF
v_gene: TRBV7-9; d_gene: TRBD1; abundance: .; j_gene: TRBJ2-5; CDR3nt: TGTGCCAGCAGCCTCACCGGGACAGGGAACCAAGAGACCCAGTACTTC; CDR3aa: CASSLTGTGNQETQYF
v_gene: TRBV30; d_gene: .; abundance: .; j_gene: TRBJ2-5; CDR3nt: TGTGCCTGGACGAATATTGGTTGGGAGACCCAGTACTTC; CDR3aa: CAWTNIGWETQYF
v_gene: TRBV3-1/TRBV3-2; d_gene: .; abundance: .; j_gene: TRBJ1-2; CDR3nt: TGTGCCAGCAGCCAAGATAAGGAGCTTGTGGGCTACACCTTC; CDR3aa: CASSQDKELVGYTF
v_gene: TRBV5-1; d_gene: .; abundance: .; j_gene: TRBJ2-3; CDR3nt: TGCGCCAGCAGCTTGTTTTCAGATACGCAGTATTTT; CDR3aa: CASSLFSDTQYF
v_gene: TRBV12-3/TRBV12-4; d_gene: TRBD1; abundance: .; j_gene: TRBJ2-1; CDR3nt: TGTGCCAGCAGTACAGGGGGCGGTCAGTTCTTC; CDR3aa: CASSTGGGQFF
v_gene: TRBV7-2; d_gene: .; abundance: .; j_gene: TRBJ2-5; CDR3nt: TGTGCCAGCAGCGCGACCGGGACTTCCCTTACCCAGTACTTC; CDR3aa: CASSATGTSLTQYF
v_gene: TRBV18; d_gene: .; abundance: .; j_gene: TRBJ1-6; CDR3nt: TGTGCCAGCTCACCCGCGACCGTAAATTCACCCCTCCACTTT; CDR3aa: CASSPATVNSPLHF
v_gene: TRBV7-2; d_gene: TRBD2; abundance: .; j_gene: TRBJ2-4; CDR3nt: TGTGCCAGCAGCTTAGGGGGGGGTTGGAGCACCAACATTCAGTACTTC; CDR3aa: CASSLGGGWSTNIQYF
v_gene: TRBV14; d_gene: .; abundance: few; j_gene: TRBJ1-1; CDR3nt: TGTGCCAGCAGCCAAGATAGGAACACTGAAGCTTTCTTT; CDR3aa: CASSQDRNTEAFF
v_gene: TRBV28; d_gene: .; abundance: .; j_gene: TRBJ1-3; CDR3nt: TGTGCCAGCAGCCCAGGATTTTATTCTGGAAACACCATATATTTT; CDR3aa: CASSPGFYSGNTIYF
v_gene: TRBV4-1; d_gene: .; abundance: .; j_gene: TRBJ1-2; CDR3nt: TGCGCCAGCAGCCAAGTTCCTCAGGGACGGATCTATGGCTACACCTTC; CDR3aa: CASSQVPQGRIYGYTF
v_gene: TRBV7-3; d_gene: TRBD2; abundance: .; j_gene: TRBJ2-1; CDR3nt: TGTGCCAGCAGCCGGACTAGCGGGGGTTACCATGAGCAGTTCTTC; CDR3aa: CASSRTSGGYHEQFF
v_gene: TRBV3-1/TRBV3-2; d_gene: TRBD1; abundance: .; j_gene: TRBJ2-1; CDR3nt: TGTGCCAGCAGACCTACCGGGACAGGGGGCGGGGGTGAGCAGTTCTTC; CDR3aa: CASRPTGTGGGGEQFF
v_gene: TRBV15; d_gene: .; abundance: few; j_gene: TRBJ1-6; CDR3nt: TGTGCCACACAGACAGGCTACTTTAATTCACCCCTCCACTTT; CDR3aa: CATQTGYFNSPLHF
v_gene: TRBV5-1; d_gene: .; abundance: .; j_gene: TRBJ2-2; CDR3nt: TGCGCCAGCAGCTTGGGGGGCCACACCGGGGAGCTGTTTTTT; CDR3aa: CASSLGGHTGELFF
v_gene: TRBV30; d_gene: .; abundance: .; j_gene: TRBJ1-3; CDR3nt: TGTGCCTGGAGTACCAGTACTGGAAACACCATATATTTT; CDR3aa: CAWSTSTGNTIYF
v_gene: TRBV3-1/TRBV3-2; d_gene: TRBD1; abundance: few; j_gene: TRBJ1-2; CDR3nt: TGTGCCAGCAGCCAAGCCCTGGGACAGGGAAATTCGAATGGCTACACCTTC; CDR3aa: CASSQALGQGNSNGYTF
v_gene: TRBV21-1; d_gene: .; abundance: .; j_gene: TRBJ2-6; CDR3nt: TGTGCCAGCAGCAAAGATGGGAGGGGGGCCAACGTCCTGACTTTC; CDR3aa: CASSKDGRGANVLTF
v_gene: TRBV18; d_gene: TRBD1; abundance: .; j_gene: TRBJ2-5; CDR3nt: TGTGCCAGCTCACCTAGGGGACAGGCGAGGCAGCAAGAGACCCAGTACTTC; CDR3aa: CASSPRGQARQQETQYF
v_gene: TRBV6-5; d_gene: .; abundance: .; j_gene: TRBJ2-2; CDR3nt: TGTGCCAGCAGGCCTGGGGGTACGAACACCGGGGAGCTGTTTTTT; CDR3aa: CASRPGGTNTGELFF
v_gene: TRBV6-5; d_gene: TRBD1; abundance: few; j_gene: TRBJ1-6; CDR3nt: TGTGCCAGCAGTTACGCGTCCAGGGGGACCCTCCACTTT; CDR3aa: CASSYASRGTLHF
v_gene: TRBV7-2; d_gene: .; abundance: .; j_gene: TRBJ2-1; CDR3nt: TGTGCCAGCAGCTCGGACCCACAAAAGGAGCAGTTCTTC; CDR3aa: CASSSDPQKEQFF
v_gene: TRBV30; d_gene: .; abundance: .; j_gene: TRBJ1-2; CDR3nt: TGTGCCTGGAGTGTTCAAGAGGGCTATGGCTACACCTTC; CDR3aa: CAWSVQEGYGYTF
v_gene: TRBV7-8; d_gene: .; abundance: few; j_gene: TRBJ1-2; CDR3nt: TGTGCCAGCAGCCAAGGATATGGGGACGGCTACACCTTC; CDR3aa: CASSQGYGDGYTF
v_gene: TRBV19; d_gene: TRBD2; abundance: .; j_gene: TRBJ2-5; CDR3nt: TGTGCCAGTAGTAGCTCCAGCGGGGGGCTCCAAGAGACCCAGTACTTC; CDR3aa: CASSSSSGGLQETQYF
v_gene: TRBV27; d_gene: TRBD2; abundance: .; j_gene: TRBJ2-1; CDR3nt: TGTGCCAGCAGTTTGGACCAGTCCTGGGGGGGACCGGGGAATGAGCAGTTCTTC; CDR3aa: CASSLDQSWGGPGNEQFF
v_gene: TRBV5-1; d_gene: .; abundance: .; j_gene: TRBJ2-5; CDR3nt: TGCGCCAGCAGCTTGACCGGATCTGAGAAGACCCAGTACTTC; CDR3aa: CASSLTGSEKTQYF
v_gene: TRBV6-2/TRBV6-3; d_gene: TRBD1; abundance: .; j_gene: TRBJ1-6; CDR3nt: TGTGCCAGCAGTTACGCACAGGGGAATTCACCCCTCCACTTT; CDR3aa: CASSYAQGNSPLHF
v_gene: TRBV3-1/TRBV3-2; d_gene: .; abundance: .; j_gene: TRBJ2-5; CDR3nt: TGTGCCAGCAGCCTCGGGCAAGAGACCCAGTACTTC; CDR3aa: CASSLGQETQYF
v_gene: TRBV29-1; d_gene: TRBD1; abundance: .; j_gene: TRBJ1-2; CDR3nt: TGCAGCGTAGGACAGGTGCGTGGCTACACCTTC; CDR3aa: CSVGQVRGYTF
v_gene: TRBV21-1; d_gene: .; abundance: once; j_gene: TRBJ1-2; CDR3nt: TGTGCCAGCAGGCAGGACAGGGGGCGCCTTTGTGGCTACACCTTC; CDR3aa: CASRQDRGRLCGYTF
v_gene: TRBV5-4; d_gene: TRBD1; abundance: few; j_gene: TRBJ1-2; CDR3nt: TGTGCCAGCAGCTTAGGGACAGGGTCTTATGGCTACACCTTC; CDR3aa: CASSLGTGSYGYTF
v_gene: TRBV6-2/TRBV6-3; d_gene: .; abundance: .; j_gene: TRBJ2-2; CDR3nt: TGTGCCAGCAGTTACTTCCAGGGATTAGGGGAGCTGTTTTTT; CDR3aa: CASSYFQGLGELFF
v_gene: TRBV4-1; d_gene: TRBD2; abundance: .; j_gene: TRBJ2-3; CDR3nt: TGCGCCAGCAGCCAATCCCCCAGCGGGGGTATGGATACGCAGTATTTT; CDR3aa: CASSQSPSGGMDTQYF
v_gene: TRBV5-4; d_gene: .; abundance: .; j_gene: TRBJ2-5; CDR3nt: TGTGCCAGCAGCTTGGTCCGACAGCGGGAGACCCAGTACTTC; CDR3aa: CASSLVRQRETQYF
v_gene: TRBV7-2; d_gene: .; abundance: .; j_gene: TRBJ2-2; CDR3nt: TGTGCCAGCAGCTTACGGGGGCCCGACACCGGGGAGCTGTTTTTT; CDR3aa: CASSLRGPDTGELFF
v_gene: TRBV2; d_gene: .; abundance: once; j_gene: TRBJ2-2; CDR3nt: TGTGCCAGCAGTACTGTGGACAGTGGGGCCGGGGAGCTGTTTTTT; CDR3aa: CASSTVDSGAGELFF
v_gene: TRBV2; d_gene: TRBD1; abundance: .; j_gene: TRBJ1-6; CDR3nt: TGTGCCAGCAGTGGGACAGGTAGTGGGGGTAATTCACCCCTCCACTTT; CDR3aa: CASSGTGSGGNSPLHF
v_gene: TRBV6-5; d_gene: .; abundance: once; j_gene: TRBJ2-3; CDR3nt: TGTGCCAGCAGTAGGACGGGTACTAGCACAGATACGCAGTATTTT; CDR3aa: CASSRTGTSTDTQYF
v_gene: TRBV6-6; d_gene: TRBD2; abundance: .; j_gene: TRBJ2-1; CDR3nt: TGTGCCAGCAGTCCAGGGACTAGCGGGCTGTCCTACAATGAGCAGTTCTTC; CDR3aa: CASSPGTSGLSYNEQFF
v_gene: TRBV12-3/TRBV12-4; d_gene: .; abundance: .; j_gene: TRBJ2-5; CDR3nt: TGTGCCAGCAGTTTTAGGCAGCAAGAGACCCAGTACTTC; CDR3aa: CASSFRQQETQYF